This T cell receptor beta chain was sequenced in a study of tumor-infiltrating lymphocytes in primary liver carcinoma. Findings and limits, study-wide: In the absence of sorting, bulk samples left CD4+ and CD8+ repertoires uncompared. Blood trailed tumors significantly in top-250-clone fraction (p = 0.039).

Researchers drew blood RNA from unsorted whole blood and extracted germline DNA as well. Comment on this clonotype: Its antigen is unknown. One junction end does not reproduce the germline sequence, and a read error may be involved.

Starting from around 510 ng of total RNA, TCR beta cDNA was produced with a primer in the constant region. Amplification in three nested multiplex PCR rounds with slightly modified ARM-PCR gave rise to TCR beta libraries. Forward primers for TRBV1-TRBV30 and a C-beta reverse primer served the first two PCR rounds, at roughly 10 cycles each. MiXCR, run by TCRdb on the multiplex PCR reads, gives a single entry per CDR3 protein. The repertoire holds some 200,000 distinct CDR3 sequences, with around 60% as singletons. Germline loops: CDR1 LNHDA, CDR2 SQIVND (reference sequence). The CDR3 has 16 amino acids.

Material for sequencing was peripheral blood. The chain recombines TRBV19 with TRBJ1-4; no clear D. This receptor was taken from a woman aged 55-69 years with primary liver carcinoma and hepatitis B virus infection. CDR3: CDSSTYHTSTNEELFF. The CDR3 nucleotides are TGTGACAGTAGTACTTATCACACCTCAACTAATGAAGAACTGTTTTTT.